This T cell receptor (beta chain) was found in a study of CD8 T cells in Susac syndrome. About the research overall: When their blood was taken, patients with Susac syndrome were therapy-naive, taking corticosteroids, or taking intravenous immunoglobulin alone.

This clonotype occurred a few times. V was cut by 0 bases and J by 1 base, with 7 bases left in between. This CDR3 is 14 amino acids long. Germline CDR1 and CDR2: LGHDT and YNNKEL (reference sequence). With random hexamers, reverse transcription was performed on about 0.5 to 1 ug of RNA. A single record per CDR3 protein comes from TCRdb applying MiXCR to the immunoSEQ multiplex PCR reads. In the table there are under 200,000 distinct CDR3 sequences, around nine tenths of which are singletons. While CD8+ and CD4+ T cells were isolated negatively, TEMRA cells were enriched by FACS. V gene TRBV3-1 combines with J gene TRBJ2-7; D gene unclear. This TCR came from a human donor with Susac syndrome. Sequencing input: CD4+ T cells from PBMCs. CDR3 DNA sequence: TGTGCCAGCAGCCAAGATCACTCTTCCTACGAGCAGTACTTC. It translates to CASSQDHSSYEQYF.